These 15 T cell receptor beta chains were all obtained from the same sample, sequenced in a study of response to subunit inactivated influenza vaccine. Via MiXCR, TCRdb re-called the RT-PCR reads, giving one row per CDR3 protein. The top ten clones hold about a tenth of a sample with around 790,000 distinct CDR3 sequences, about 20% of them seen once. The sequencing used PBMCs from blood, collected around 5 days after vaccination. The source is a man aged 50 to 60 who received an inactivated influenza vaccine.

The chain recombines TRBV10-3 with TRBJ2-3; 12 bases match TRBD2. The germline V gene has CDR1 ENHRY and CDR2 SYGVKD. Trimming at V came to 6 bases and at J to 1 base, leaving 5 bases not matched to a gene. The CDR3 loop spans 16 amino acids. This CDR3 is CAIRITSGGRTDTQYF. CDR3 DNA: TGTGCCATCAGAATAACTAGCGGGGGGCGCACAGATACGCAGTATTTT.

This clonotype was observed a handful of times. The chain is built from TRBV7-2 and TRBJ2-2; D unresolved. Germline V gene lookup returns CDR1 SGHTA and CDR2 FQGNSA. Deletions cut 3 bases from V and 12 bases from J, with 11 bases between. The CDR3 is 12 amino acids. The CDR3 sequence: CASSLRPQKLFF. DNA of the CDR3: TGTGCCAGCAGCTTGAGGCCTCAGAAGCTGTTTTTT.

This clonotype was seen repeatedly, ten times or more. This rearrangement joins TRBV6-2 or TRBV6-3 to TRBJ2-1; TRBD2 agrees at 9 bases. V was clipped by 6 bases and J by 10 bases; unmatched bases: 7. The CDR3 runs 13 residues. Germline CDR1 reads MNHEY; CDR2 reads SVGEGT. CDR3 nucleotide sequence: TGTGCCAGCAGAAGAGCGGGAGGTGGCGAGCAGTTCTTC. It encodes CASRRAGGGEQFF.

The chain uses TRBV24-1 and TRBJ2-3; D not certain. V lost 5 bases, J lost 5 bases, and 7 bases lay in between. In germline, CDR1 is KGHDR, CDR2 SFDVKD. The length of the CDR3 is 12 residues. CDR3 loop: CATSAVGDTQYF. CDR3 coding DNA: TGTGCCACCAGTGCGGTAGGAGATACGCAGTATTTT.

The chain recombines TRBV6-2 or TRBV6-3 with TRBJ2-7; 8 bases map to TRBD2. J lost 0 bases, V lost 7 bases, and 8 bases had no gene match. The CDR3 is 15 residues long. Germline loops: CDR1 MNHEY, CDR2 SVGEGT. The CDR3 region has the DNA TGTGCCAGCACCGATAGCGGGAAAAGCTCCTACGAGCAGTACTTC. Its protein is CASTDSGKSSYEQYF.

The chain joins TRBV6-2 or TRBV6-3 to TRBJ2-1, with a tentative D call TRBD1 (5 bases). There are 18 residues in the CDR3. With 5 bases removed from V and 0 bases from J, the gap between germline ends came to 20 bases. Germline V gene lookup returns CDR1 MNHEY and CDR2 SVGEGT. The CDR3 reads CASSMGPTAYRSYNEQFF. The CDR3 DNA reads as TGTGCCAGCAGTATGGGCCCGACAGCATATCGCTCCTACAATGAGCAGTTCTTC.

A few counts support this clonotype. The chain is built from TRBV20-1 and TRBJ1-4, with D possibly matching TRBD1 (6 bases). The CDR3 consists of 14 residues. Germline V gene lookup returns CDR1 DFQATT and CDR2 SNEGSKA (reference sequence). V was trimmed by 3 bases and J by 8 bases, leaving 16 bases between them. The chain's CDR3 is CSASETGPREKLFF. The CDR3 DNA sequence: TGCAGTGCTAGTGAAACAGGGCCTCGCGAAAAACTGTTTTTT.

This clonotype was observed a handful of times. The chain links TRBV2 to TRBJ2-7; TRBD2 aligns across 8 bases. V trimming: 7 bases; J trimming: 4 bases; junction bases outside the gene matches: 6. The CDR3 runs to 13 residues. Germline V gene sequence: CDR1 SNHLY, CDR2 FYNNEI. CDR3 coding DNA: TGTGCCAGCATCCCAGCGGGAGAGTACGAGCAGTACTTC. This encodes CASIPAGEYEQYF.

This clonotype was seen more than once but under ten times. This chain joins TRBV20-1 and TRBJ2-4; TRBD2 agrees at 9 bases. The V gene's germline CDR1 is DFQATT and CDR2 SNEGSKA (reference sequence). This CDR3 region has 17 residues. Trimming at V came to 4 bases and at J to 3 bases, leaving 13 bases not matched to a gene. The DNA for the CDR3 is TGCAGTGCTACCGCTAGACCGACTAGCGGCTACAAAAACATTCAGTACTTC. Protein: CSATARPTSGYKNIQYF.

This sequence joins TRBV7-9 and TRBJ2-5; unclear D gene. Trimming took 5 bases from V and 10 from J, leaving 17 bases between them. This CDR3 is 13 amino acids long. Germline V gene lookup returns CDR1 SEHNR and CDR2 FQNEAQ (reference sequence). The CDR3 DNA reads TGTGCCAGCAGCCTAGTGGCGAGAAGCGACCAGTACTTC. Its translation: CASSLVARSDQYF. Based on the CDR3 plus reference TRBV7-9 and TRBJ2-5, the full variable domain is DTGVSQNPRHKITKRGQNVTFRCDPISEHNRLYWYRQTLGQGPEFLTYFQNEAQLEKSRLLSDRFSAERPKGSFSTLEIQRTEQGDSAMYLCASSLVARSDQYFGPGTRLLVL.

CDR3 DNA: TGTGCCAGCAGCCAAGCTGGGAGCATTGATACGCAGTATTTT. Its protein is CASSQAGSIDTQYF. The V gene is TRBV4-2, the J gene TRBJ2-3; tentatively, D is TRBD2 (5 bases). Trimming took off 1 base at V and 6 bases at J, with 11 bases between the two ends. Looked up from germline, CDR1 is LGHNA and CDR2 is YNFKEQ. CDR3 length: 14 residues.

In its sample, this clonotype was seen a few times. The rearrangement uses TRBV10-3 and TRBJ1-2; D unclear. The CDR3 consists of 12 residues. The ends were cut back, 4 bases at V and 8 bases at J, with 11 bases in the middle. Looked up from germline, CDR1 is ENHRY and CDR2 is SYGVKD. The CDR3 sequence: CAISGGLDGYTF. DNA of the CDR3: TGTGCCATCAGTGGCGGGTTGGACGGCTACACCTTC.

The chain combines TRBV24-1 with TRBJ2-3, with 9 bases identical to TRBD1. The CDR3 sequence is 13 residues long. CDR1 is KGHDR and CDR2 is SFDVKD in the germline V gene. Trimming cost V 11 bases and J 5 bases; bases outside gene matches: 7. CDR3 in DNA: TGTGCCATAACAGGGGGCGCGAAAGATACGCAGTATTTT. Its protein product is CAITGGAKDTQYF.

This clonotype has more than one count but fewer than ten. The chain is built from TRBV28 and TRBJ1-6; D may be TRBD1 (5 bases). This CDR3 spans 15 amino acids. V was pared by 7 bases and J by 4 bases, with 14 bases between. CDR1 is MDHEN and CDR2 is SYDVKM in the germline V gene. The CDR3, as DNA: TGTGCCAGCAATAGGGACGGCGTATATAATTCACCCCTCCACTTT. As protein: CASNRDGVYNSPLHF.

This clonotype was seen more than once but under ten times. The chain joins TRBV7-9 to TRBJ2-1; D is unresolved. There are 9 residues in the CDR3. V lost 8 bases, J lost 6 bases, and 2 bases lay in between. The germline CDR1 and CDR2 sequences are SEHNR and FQNEAQ (reference sequence). The CDR3 here is CASPNEQFF. The DNA for the CDR3 is TGTGCCAGCCCCAATGAGCAGTTCTTC.